This TCR beta chain was identified in a study of cytomegalovirus exposure and HLA in healthy donors. Study as a whole: Of fewer than 450 genotyped donors, around 76% clustered with self-reported Caucasian donors. Notes on the study in general: Later, an analysis found that common viral pathogens appeared to be linked with several of the most significant clusters. Listed as cytomegalovirus-associated were around 160 TCR beta chains. Later analysis demonstrated an association between a missense DCLRE1C variant and TCR beta V- and J-gene trimming.

A multiplex PCR was run with 60 Vbeta primers and 13 Jbeta primers. The protocol was immunoSEQ multiplex PCR, while the TCRdb copy is restricted to in-frame clones and leaves out a portion. The table shows around 180,000 clones, with 80% occurring only once. In its sample, this clone was seen once. Its target is not known. Other DNA sequences in the same sample also yield this CDR3. Germline CDR1 reads MNHEY; CDR2 reads SMNVEV (reference sequence). The CDR3 is made up of 13 amino acids. Deletions cut 2 bases from V and 1 base from J, with 5 bases between. V and J are TRBV27 and TRBJ1-1; D is unclear. The source is a young man in good health and CMV-seropositive. The sample comprised PBMCs. DNA of the CDR3: TGTGCCAGCAGTTTACGGGGGAACACTGAAGCTTTCTTT. Protein sequence: CASSLRGNTEAFF.